Shown below are 30 T cell receptor beta chains from a single sample sequenced in a study of T cells of healthy individuals. MiXCR, applied by TCRdb to the 5' RACE reads, yields one record per CDR3 protein. The profile shows more than 60,000 distinct CDR3 sequences, 15% to 20% of them singletons. The receptors were sampled from a human donor in good health.

To note about this clonotype: Possible read error: a much larger clone is one base away. This rearrangement joins TRBV29-1 to TRBJ2-1, with D perhaps TRBD2 (6 bases). Looked up from germline, CDR1 is SQVTM and CDR2 is ANQGSEA. The CDR3 runs 16 residues. In DNA form, the CDR3 reads TGCAGCGTTGTGCCTAGCGCATTATACCCCTACAATGGGCAGTTCTTC. It specifies CSVVPSALYPYNGQFF.

CDR3 protein: CASSWDKGDHEQYF. DNA of the CDR3: TGCGCCAGCAGCTGGGATAAGGGGGACCACGAGCAGTACTTC. This sequence joins TRBV5-1 and TRBJ2-7, with D perhaps TRBD1 (6 bases). Germline V gene sequence: CDR1 SGHRS, CDR2 YFSETQ. CDR3 length equals 14 residues. Trimming took off 3 bases at V and 5 bases at J, with 15 bases between the two ends.

This clonotype was detected many times. This sequence joins TRBV6-5 and TRBJ1-6; D is uncertain. Germline CDR1 is MNHEY and CDR2 is SVGAGI. V dropped 4 bases and J dropped 7 bases, with 11 bases sitting between them. CDR3 length: 14 amino acids. The CDR3 region is CASSSTSINSPLHF. In DNA, the CDR3 is TGTGCCAGCAGTTCCACCAGCATCAATTCACCCCTCCACTTT.

This clonotype has ten or more counts. The chain combines TRBV6-1 with TRBJ2-1, with D perhaps TRBD2 (5 bases). The CDR3 has 15 residues. Trimming took 6 bases from V and 0 from J, leaving 12 bases between them. Germline CDR1 reads MNHNS; CDR2 reads SASEGT. This chain's CDR3 is CASSPAVSSYNEQFF. The CDR3 DNA reads as TGTGCCAGCAGCCCAGCGGTTAGCTCCTACAATGAGCAGTTCTTC.

This clonotype was counted ten times or more. V is TRBV6-5 and J is TRBJ2-1, with D perhaps TRBD1 (6 bases). V lost 2 bases to trimming and J lost 5 bases, with 19 bases between them. The CDR3 loop spans 17 amino acids. The germline gives CDR1 MNHEY, CDR2 SVGAGI. CDR3: CASSYTPGHSQDNEQFF. CDR3 nucleotides: TGTGCCAGCAGTTACACCCCGGGACACTCACAGGACAATGAGCAGTTCTTC.

The chain carries TRBV7-9 and TRBJ2-3, with 8 bases matching TRBD2. Germline V CDR1 and CDR2: SEHNR, FQNEAQ (reference sequence). This CDR3 contains 14 residues. With 5 bases clipped from V and 4 bases from J, the junction kept 5 bases outside the gene matches. In DNA, the CDR3 is TGTGCCAGCAGCCTCGAGCGGGAGTCAGATACGCAGTATTTT. Protein sequence: CASSLERESDTQYF. The complete variable domain, with remaining parts taken from reference TRBV7-9 and TRBJ2-3, reads DTGVSQNPRHKITKRGQNVTFRCDPISEHNRLYWYRQTLGQGPEFLTYFQNEAQLEKSRLLSDRFSAERPKGSFSTLEIQRTEQGDSAMYLCASSLERESDTQYFGPGTRLTVL.

The J gene is TRBJ1-2, the V gene TRBV12-3 or TRBV12-4; 7 nucleotides align to TRBD1. Trimming at V came to 6 bases and at J to 8 bases, leaving 3 bases not matched to a gene. This CDR3 is built from 11 residues. The DNA for the CDR3 is TGTGCCAGCAGAGACAGGGAAGGCTACACCTTC. Protein: CASRDREGYTF.

This clonotype was seen at least ten times. The J gene is TRBJ2-3, the V gene TRBV7-6; D unresolved. V was shortened by 1 base and J by 0 bases, with 11 bases between the two germline ends. This CDR3 has 16 residues. Germline assignment: CDR1 SGHVS and CDR2 FNYEAQ. Here the CDR3 DNA reads TGTGCCAGCAGCTTAGTGGGTGAAGGTAGCACAGATACGCAGTATTTT. Protein sequence: CASSLVGEGSTDTQYF. The entire variable domain, with the rest obtained from reference TRBV7-6 and TRBJ2-3, is as follows: GAGVSQSPRYKVTKRGQDVALRCDPISGHVSLYWYRQALGQGPEFLTYFNYEAQQDKSGLPNDRFSAERPEGSISTLTIQRTEQRDSAMYRCASSLVGEGSTDTQYFGPGTRLTVL.

This clonotype was observed at least ten times. The chain is built from TRBV6-2 or TRBV6-3 and TRBJ1-1; 9 bases are shared with TRBD1. Germline V CDR1 and CDR2: MNHEY, SVGEGT. This CDR3 spans 16 amino acids. The V segment lost 5 bases and the J segment 0 bases; nucleotides outside the gene matches: 7. The CDR3 DNA follows: TGTGCCAGCAGTGGTATTGGACAGGGGTTGAACACTGAAGCTTTCTTT. It is translated as CASSGIGQGLNTEAFF.

This clonotype has just a few counts. The rearrangement uses TRBV6-6 and TRBJ1-5; unclear D gene. Germline CDR1 reads MNHNY; CDR2 reads SVGAGI (reference sequence). The V end lost 0 bases, the J end lost 7 bases, and 7 bases lay between the germline ends. CDR3 length equals 13 residues. The CDR3, as DNA: TGTGCCAGCAGTTACTCCGTCGGACAGCCCCAGCATTTT. Its protein product is CASSYSVGQPQHF.

This clonotype was observed at least ten times. The J gene is TRBJ2-2, the V gene TRBV27; 11 nucleotides agree with TRBD2. V dropped 7 bases and J dropped 5; count of bases not matched to a gene: 6. The CDR3 runs 15 residues. Germline loops: CDR1 MNHEY, CDR2 SMNVEV (reference sequence). CDR3 nucleotide sequence: TGTGCCAGCACATTTTCTAGCGGGGGGACCGGGGAGCTGTTTTTT. Protein: CASTFSSGGTGELFF.

The chain has TRBV4-2 and TRBJ1-6, with D perhaps TRBD1 (5 bases). The CDR3 is made up of 16 amino acids. Trimming pared 6 bases from V and 7 bases from J, leaving 19 bases between. Germline CDR1 is LGHNA and CDR2 is YNFKEQ. CDR3 nucleotide sequence: TGTGCCAGCAGAGCAAGGGACGGGACGGAGAATTCACCCCTCCACTTT. Translated, it gives CASRARDGTENSPLHF.

This clonotype was detected a few times. The chain links TRBV24-1 to TRBJ1-3, with 10 bases fitting TRBD1. Trimming at V came to 12 bases and at J to 6 bases, leaving 7 bases not matched to a gene. Germline lookup yields CDR1 KGHDR and CDR2 SFDVKD. This CDR3 is built from 13 residues. CDR3 in amino acids: CASRGTGENTIYF. CDR3 DNA sequence: TGTGCCTCGCGTGGGACAGGGGAAAACACCATATATTTT.

For this clonotype: Just one base apart from a much larger clone, this may be a read error. The CDR3 coding sequence is TGTGCCATCAGTGACAGGGATGCCTATGGCTACAACTTC. This sequence encodes CAISDRDAYGYNF. This chain joins TRBV10-3 and TRBJ1-2; D possibly corresponds to TRBD1 (5 bases). CDR1 is ENHRY, CDR2 SYGVKD, per germline. The CDR3 consists of 13 residues.

V and J are TRBV12-3 or TRBV12-4 and TRBJ1-6; 9 bases are shared with TRBD1. The junction had 3 bases not matched to a gene; V was cut back by 6 bases and J by 6 bases. The CDR3 extends over 14 amino acids. The CDR3 bases are TGTGCCAGCAGCCGGACAGGGGCTAATTCACCCCTCCACTTT. As protein: CASSRTGANSPLHF.

The rearrangement joins TRBV7-9 to TRBJ2-2; no clear D. This CDR3 comprises 12 residues. V was cut by 7 bases and J by 5 bases, with 8 bases left in between. Germline-derived CDR1 and CDR2 are SEHNR and FQNEAQ (reference sequence). CDR3 in DNA: TGTGCCAGCATCAGTAAAACCGGGGAGCTGTTTTTT. Protein product: CASISKTGELFF.

This chain links TRBV4-1 with TRBJ1-2; D is perhaps TRBD1 (5 bases). V lost 1 base to trimming and J lost 3 bases, with 9 bases between them. Germline CDR1 is MGHRA and CDR2 is YSYEKL. The CDR3 runs to 14 residues. The CDR3 nucleotides are TGCGCCAGCAGCCAAGGGGAGGGGCACTATGGCTACACCTTC. Encoded protein: CASSQGEGHYGYTF.

This clonotype was seen a handful of times. The chain combines TRBV4-2 with TRBJ2-3; D is unresolved. Trimming cost V 1 base and J 2 bases, with 7 bases left between them. This CDR3 is 14 amino acids long. Germline V CDR1 and CDR2: LGHNA, YNFKEQ. The CDR3 spells CASSQGAATDTQYF. The CDR3, as DNA: TGTGCCAGCAGCCAAGGGGCCGCCACAGATACGCAGTATTTT.

This clonotype was counted at least ten times. This sequence joins TRBV24-1 and TRBJ2-3; possibly TRBD2 for D (6 bases). The CDR3 totals 14 residues. The V gene's germline CDR1 is KGHDR and CDR2 SFDVKD. The V gene lost 5 bases and the J gene lost 5 bases, with 13 bases spanning the gap. The CDR3 loop reads CATSGLGAGDTQYF. The CDR3 coding sequence is TGTGCCACCAGTGGACTAGGGGCCGGAGATACGCAGTATTTT.

Ten or more counts support this clonotype. The chain uses TRBV7-8 and TRBJ1-5, with D uncertain. The CDR3 runs 13 residues. Germline loops: CDR1 SGHVS, CDR2 FQNEAQ. Trimming took off 5 bases at V and 0 bases at J, with 5 bases between the two ends. This chain's CDR3 is CASSQYSNQPQHF. CDR3 nucleotide sequence: TGTGCCAGCAGCCAATATAGCAATCAGCCCCAGCATTTT.

This clonotype was recorded a few times. The chain couples TRBV10-3 to TRBJ2-7; the D gene is possibly TRBD2 (5 bases). Trimming cost V 11 bases and J 3 bases, with 26 bases left between them. The CDR3 consists of 16 residues. Germline assignment: CDR1 ENHRY and CDR2 SYGVKD. The CDR3 nucleotides are TGTGCCTCGACCGGGATCAATCGCGATGGGGACTACGAGCAGTACTTC. Encoded protein: CASTGINRDGDYEQYF.

The chain uses TRBV11-2 and TRBJ2-4, with 7 bases matching TRBD1. Germline CDR1 is SGHAT and CDR2 is FQNNGV. J gave up 7 bases and V 5 bases, and 2 bases lay outside the gene matches. This CDR3 has 12 amino acids. In DNA form, the CDR3 reads TGTGCCAGCAGCGCCAGGGGGAACATTCAGTACTTC. Protein sequence: CASSARGNIQYF.

V and J are TRBV29-1 and TRBJ2-2; D is perhaps TRBD1 (5 bases). Per the germline V gene, CDR1 is SQVTM and CDR2 is ANQGSEA. The CDR3 is 11 amino acids. Trimming left V 4 bases short and J 5 bases short, with 5 bases between. The CDR3 region is CSVAGTGELFF. The CDR3, as DNA: TGCAGCGTTGCAGGGACCGGGGAGCTGTTTTTT.

This clonotype came up many times. The CDR3: CASSGGRLPGELFF. The CDR3 DNA follows: TGTGCCAGCAGCGGTGGGAGGTTGCCCGGGGAGCTGTTTTTT. V usage is TRBV9 and J usage is TRBJ2-2, with D possibly TRBD2 on 6 matching bases. V was trimmed by 3 bases and J by 6 bases, leaving 12 bases between them. CDR3 size: 14 residues. CDR1 and CDR2 from the germline V gene are SGDLS and YYNGEE.

This clonotype was counted a few times. This chain joins TRBV24-1 and TRBJ1-6, with D unresolved. CDR3 length: 13 amino acids. Germline V gives CDR1 KGHDR, CDR2 SFDVKD. Trimming pared 6 bases from V and 5 bases from J, leaving 7 bases between. CDR3 in DNA: TGTGCCACCAGTACGGGGAATAATTCACCCCTCCACTTT. It codes for CATSTGNNSPLHF.

The chain employs TRBV3-1 and TRBJ2-5; D may correspond to TRBD1 or TRBD2 (7 bases each). CDR1 and CDR2 from the germline V gene are LGHDT and YNNKEL (reference sequence). This CDR3 has 15 residues. V was pared by 0 bases and J by 6 bases, with 14 bases between. As DNA, the CDR3 is TGTGCCAGCAGCCAAGATCGGACTAGGGGGCAGACCCAGTACTTC. It specifies CASSQDRTRGQTQYF.

This chain connects TRBV15 to TRBJ2-1, with 16 bases lining up with TRBD2. Germline CDR1 is LNHNV and CDR2 is YYDKDF (reference sequence). The CDR3 extends over 16 amino acids. Trimming took 3 bases from V and 8 from J; bases not matched to a gene: 4. The CDR3 spells CATSSPGTSGGDEQFF. The CDR3 nucleotides read TGTGCCACCAGCAGCCCCGGGACTAGCGGGGGGGATGAGCAGTTCTTC.

This clonotype was recorded many times. The chain recombines TRBV3-1 with TRBJ2-1; no firm D call. Germline V CDR1 and CDR2: LGHDT, YNNKEL (reference sequence). V was cut by 1 base and J by 4 bases, with 11 bases left in between. The CDR3 loop spans 15 amino acids. Written as DNA, the CDR3 is TGTGCCAGCAGCCAAGGCCTTACTTCTTACAATGAGCAGTTCTTC. Its translation: CASSQGLTSYNEQFF.

This clonotype was recorded a few times. The V and J genes are TRBV11-2 and TRBJ2-5, with a tentative D call TRBD2 (6 bases). Germline values: CDR1 SGHAT, CDR2 FQNNGV. The CDR3 has 16 residues. The V gene lost 5 bases and the J gene lost 5 bases, with 21 bases spanning the gap. CDR3 in DNA: TGTGCCAGCAGCCCAGGAGGGGTGGCCGGGGACGAGACCCAGTACTTC. Residues: CASSPGGVAGDETQYF.

This clonotype was seen repeatedly, ten times or more. The chain carries TRBV9 and TRBJ1-2; D unclear. Germline V gene data show CDR1 as SGDLS and CDR2 as YYNGEE. CDR3 length equals 16 residues. Trimming shortened V by 3 bases and J by 4 bases, and 19 bases separated the two germline ends. This CDR3 reads CASSAEATTPVYGYTF. The CDR3 nucleotides read TGTGCCAGCAGCGCAGAGGCAACAACACCGGTCTATGGCTACACCTTC. The full variable domain, with the rest looked up from reference TRBV9 and TRBJ1-2, is DSGVTQTPKHLITATGQRVTLRCSPRSGDLSVYWYQQSLDQGLQFLIQYYNGEERAKGNILERFSAQQFPDLHSELNLSSLELGDSALYFCASSAEATTPVYGYTFGSGTRLTVV.